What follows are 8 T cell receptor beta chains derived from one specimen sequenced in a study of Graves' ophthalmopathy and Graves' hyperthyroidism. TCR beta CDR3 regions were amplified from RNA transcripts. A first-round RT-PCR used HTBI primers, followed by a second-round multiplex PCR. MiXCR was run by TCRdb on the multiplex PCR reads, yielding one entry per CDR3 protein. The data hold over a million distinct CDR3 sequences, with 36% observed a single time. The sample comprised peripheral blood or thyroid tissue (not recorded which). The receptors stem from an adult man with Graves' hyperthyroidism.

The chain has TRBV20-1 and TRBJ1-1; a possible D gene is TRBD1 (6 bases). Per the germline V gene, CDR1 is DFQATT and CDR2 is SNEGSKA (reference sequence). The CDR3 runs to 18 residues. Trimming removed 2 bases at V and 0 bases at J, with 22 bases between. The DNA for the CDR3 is TGCAGTGCTAGACCCCGAAGGTTCGGATCAGGGGTGAACACTGAAGCTTTCTTT. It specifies CSARPRRFGSGVNTEAFF.

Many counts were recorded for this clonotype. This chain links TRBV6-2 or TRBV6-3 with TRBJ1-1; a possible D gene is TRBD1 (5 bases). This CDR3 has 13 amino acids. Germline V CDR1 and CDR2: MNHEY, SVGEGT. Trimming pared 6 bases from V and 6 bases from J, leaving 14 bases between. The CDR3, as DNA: TGTGCCAGCAGCAAGGGACTCCTTGCTGAAGCTTTCTTT. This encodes CASSKGLLAEAFF.

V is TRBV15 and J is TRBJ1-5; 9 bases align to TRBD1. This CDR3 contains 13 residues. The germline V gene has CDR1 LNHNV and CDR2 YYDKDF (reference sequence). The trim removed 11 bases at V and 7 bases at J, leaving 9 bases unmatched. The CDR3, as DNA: TGTGCCCTTGGGACAGGGATCGCACAGCCCCAGCATTTT. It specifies CALGTGIAQPQHF.

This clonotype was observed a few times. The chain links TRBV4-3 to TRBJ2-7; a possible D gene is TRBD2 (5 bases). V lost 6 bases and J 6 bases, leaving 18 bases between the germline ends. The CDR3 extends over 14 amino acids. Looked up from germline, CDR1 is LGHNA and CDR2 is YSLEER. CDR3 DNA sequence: TGCGCCAGCAGGCCAGAAGTCGGGGTGGGCGAGCAGTACTTC. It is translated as CASRPEVGVGEQYF.

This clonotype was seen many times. The CDR3, as DNA: TGTGCCAGCAGTGAAAACAGGGGGATTCAGCCCCAGCATTTT. Amino acids: CASSENRGIQPQHF. The chain is built from TRBV7-2 and TRBJ1-5; 8 bases are shared with TRBD1. CDR1 is SGHTA and CDR2 is FQGNSA in the germline V gene. The CDR3 is made up of 14 amino acids. Trimming took 6 bases from V and 6 from J; bases not matched to a gene: 7.

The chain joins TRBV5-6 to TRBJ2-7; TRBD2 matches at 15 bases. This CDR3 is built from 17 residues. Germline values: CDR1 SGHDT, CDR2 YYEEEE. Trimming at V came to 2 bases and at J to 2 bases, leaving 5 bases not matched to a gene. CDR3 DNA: TGTGCCAGCAGCTTTTATGGGACTAGCGGGGGGACCTACGAGCAGTACTTC. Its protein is CASSFYGTSGGTYEQYF.

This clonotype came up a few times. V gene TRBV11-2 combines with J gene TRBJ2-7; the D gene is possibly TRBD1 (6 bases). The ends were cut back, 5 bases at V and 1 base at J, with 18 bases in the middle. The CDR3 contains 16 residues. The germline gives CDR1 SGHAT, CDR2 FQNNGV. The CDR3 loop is CASSPMGQGSSYEQYF. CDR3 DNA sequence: TGTGCCAGCAGCCCTATGGGGCAGGGGTCGTCCTACGAGCAGTACTTC.

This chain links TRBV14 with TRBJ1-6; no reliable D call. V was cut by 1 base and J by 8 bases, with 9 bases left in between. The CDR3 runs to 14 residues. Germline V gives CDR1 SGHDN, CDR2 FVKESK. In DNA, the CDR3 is TGTGCCAGCAGCCAAGGGAGCTCCTATTCACCCCTCCACTTT. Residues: CASSQGSSYSPLHF.